This TCR beta chain was sequenced in a study of T cell changes during pregnancy in multiple sclerosis. Clones were sequenced by immunoSEQ multiplex PCR, and TCRdb holds only the in-frame ones, with some missing. The sample carries 8,000 or so clones, about 85% recorded once. This clone appeared a single time. This sequence was found in a female donor in good health, enrolled as a control in a pregnancy study. The sample consisted of CD8+ T cells from peripheral blood mononuclear cells, taken in the first trimester of pregnancy.

CDR3 nucleotide sequence: TGTGCCAGCAGCGACAGGGGTACCAACAATGAGCAGTTCTTC. Translation gives CASSDRGTNNEQFF. The J gene is TRBJ2-1, the V gene TRBV27, with 8 bases identical to TRBD1. CDR3 length equals 14 residues. V was clipped by 6 bases and J by 5 bases; unmatched bases: 6. The germline V gene encodes CDR1 MNHEY and CDR2 SMNVEV (reference sequence).